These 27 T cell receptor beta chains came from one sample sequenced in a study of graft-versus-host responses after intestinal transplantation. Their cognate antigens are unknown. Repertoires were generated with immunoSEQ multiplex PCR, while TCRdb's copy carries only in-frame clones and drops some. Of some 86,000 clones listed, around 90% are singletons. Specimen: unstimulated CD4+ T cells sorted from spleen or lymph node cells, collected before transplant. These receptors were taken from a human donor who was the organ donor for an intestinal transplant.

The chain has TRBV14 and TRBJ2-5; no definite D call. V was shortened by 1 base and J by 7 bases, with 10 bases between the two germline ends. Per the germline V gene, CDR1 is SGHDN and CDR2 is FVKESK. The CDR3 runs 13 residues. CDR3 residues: CASSQGRRGTQYF. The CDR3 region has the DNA TGTGCCAGCAGCCAAGGGCGCAGAGGGACCCAGTACTTC. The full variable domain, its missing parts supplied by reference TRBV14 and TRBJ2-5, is EAGVTQFPSHSVIEKGQTVTLRCDPISGHDNLYWYRRVMGKEIKFLLHFVKESKQDESGMPNNRFLAERTGGTYSTLKVQPAELEDSGVYFCASSQGRRGTQYFGPGTRLLVL.

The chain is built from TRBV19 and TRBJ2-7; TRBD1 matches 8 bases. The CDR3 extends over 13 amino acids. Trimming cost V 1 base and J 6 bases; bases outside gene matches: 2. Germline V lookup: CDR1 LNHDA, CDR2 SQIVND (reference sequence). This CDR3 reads CASSIGTGIEQYF. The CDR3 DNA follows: TGTGCCAGTAGTATAGGGACAGGGATCGAGCAGTACTTC.

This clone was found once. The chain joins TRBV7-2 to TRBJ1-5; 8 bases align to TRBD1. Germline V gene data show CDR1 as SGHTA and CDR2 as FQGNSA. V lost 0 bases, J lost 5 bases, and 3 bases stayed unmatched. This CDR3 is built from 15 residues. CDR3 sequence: CASSLAGQVHQPQHF. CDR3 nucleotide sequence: TGTGCCAGCAGCTTAGCGGGACAGGTACATCAGCCCCAGCATTTT.

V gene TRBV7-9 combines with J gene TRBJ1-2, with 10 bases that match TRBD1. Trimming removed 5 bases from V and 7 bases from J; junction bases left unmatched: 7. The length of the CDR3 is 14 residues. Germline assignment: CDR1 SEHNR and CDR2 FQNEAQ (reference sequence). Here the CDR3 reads CASSITGQGFGYTF. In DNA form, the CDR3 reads TGTGCCAGCAGCATAACGGGACAGGGGTTTGGCTACACCTTC.

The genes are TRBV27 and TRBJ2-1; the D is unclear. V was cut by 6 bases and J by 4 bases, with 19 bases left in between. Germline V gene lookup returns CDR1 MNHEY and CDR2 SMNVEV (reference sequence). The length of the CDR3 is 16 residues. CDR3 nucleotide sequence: TGTGCCAGCAGCCTATCCACCGTCCTTTTGTACAATGAGCAGTTCTTC. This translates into CASSLSTVLLYNEQFF.

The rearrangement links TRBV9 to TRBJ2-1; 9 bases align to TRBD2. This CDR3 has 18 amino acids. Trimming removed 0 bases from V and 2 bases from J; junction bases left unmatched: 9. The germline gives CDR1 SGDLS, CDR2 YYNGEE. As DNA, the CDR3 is TGTGCCAGCAGCGTAGTGGGTAGCGGGGGACCCGCCTACAATGAGCAGTTCTTC. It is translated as CASSVVGSGGPAYNEQFF.

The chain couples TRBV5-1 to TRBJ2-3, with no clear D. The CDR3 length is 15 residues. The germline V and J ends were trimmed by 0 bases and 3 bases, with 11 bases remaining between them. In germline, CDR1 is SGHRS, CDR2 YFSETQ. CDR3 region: CASSLGGSRTDTQYF. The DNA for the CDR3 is TGCGCCAGCAGCTTGGGTGGTTCTAGGACAGATACGCAGTATTTT.

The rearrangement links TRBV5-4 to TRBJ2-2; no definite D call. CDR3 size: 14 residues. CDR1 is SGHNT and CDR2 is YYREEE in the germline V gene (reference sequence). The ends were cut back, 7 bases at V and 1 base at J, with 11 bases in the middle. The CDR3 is CASGRDWNTGELFF. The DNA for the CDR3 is TGTGCCAGCGGCCGCGACTGGAACACCGGGGAGCTGTTTTTT.

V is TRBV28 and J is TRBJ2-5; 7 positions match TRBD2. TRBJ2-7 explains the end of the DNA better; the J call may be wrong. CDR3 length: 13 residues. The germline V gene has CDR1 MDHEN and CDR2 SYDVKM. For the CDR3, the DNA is TGTGCCAGCAGCGCGGGAGTTAACTACGAGCAGTACTTC. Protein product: CASSAGVNYEQYF.

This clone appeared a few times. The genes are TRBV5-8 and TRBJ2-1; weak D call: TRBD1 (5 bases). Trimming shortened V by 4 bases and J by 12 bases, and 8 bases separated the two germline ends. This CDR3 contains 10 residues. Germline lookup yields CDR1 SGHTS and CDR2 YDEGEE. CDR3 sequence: CASSRRGQFF. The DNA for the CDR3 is TGTGCCAGCAGCCGTAGGGGGCAGTTCTTC.

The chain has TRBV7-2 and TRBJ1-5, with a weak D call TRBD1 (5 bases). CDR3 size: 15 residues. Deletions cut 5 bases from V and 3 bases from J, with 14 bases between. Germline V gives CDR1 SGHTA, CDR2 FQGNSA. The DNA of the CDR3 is TGTGCCAGCAGCCACGGGGGGTTTACCAATCAGCCCCAGCATTTT. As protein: CASSHGGFTNQPQHF.

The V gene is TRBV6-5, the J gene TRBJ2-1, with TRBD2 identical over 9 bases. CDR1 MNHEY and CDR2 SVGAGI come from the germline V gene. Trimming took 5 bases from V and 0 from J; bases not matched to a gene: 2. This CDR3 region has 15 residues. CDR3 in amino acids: CASSLSGSSYNEQFF. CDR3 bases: TGTGCCAGCAGTCTTAGCGGGAGCTCCTACAATGAGCAGTTCTTC.

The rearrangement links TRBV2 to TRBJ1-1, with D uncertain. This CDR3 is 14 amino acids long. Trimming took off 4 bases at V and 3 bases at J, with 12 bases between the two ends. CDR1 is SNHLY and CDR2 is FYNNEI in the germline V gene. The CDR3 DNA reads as TGTGCCAGCAGTGTTGAGGGCGCCTACACTGAAGCTTTCTTT. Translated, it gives CASSVEGAYTEAFF. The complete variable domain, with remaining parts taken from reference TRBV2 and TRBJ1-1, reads EPEVTQTPSHQVTQMGQEVILRCVPISNHLYFYWYRQILGQKVEFLVSFYNNEISEKSEIFDDQFSVERPDGSNFTLKIRSTKLEDSAMYFCASSVEGAYTEAFFGQGTRLTVV.

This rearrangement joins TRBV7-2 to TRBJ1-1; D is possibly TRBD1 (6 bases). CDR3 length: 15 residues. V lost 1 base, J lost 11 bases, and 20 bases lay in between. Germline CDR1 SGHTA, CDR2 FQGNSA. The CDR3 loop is CASSLVGQGRRGAFF. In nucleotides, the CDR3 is TGTGCCAGCAGCTTAGTCGGGCAGGGGCGCCGTGGGGCTTTCTTT.

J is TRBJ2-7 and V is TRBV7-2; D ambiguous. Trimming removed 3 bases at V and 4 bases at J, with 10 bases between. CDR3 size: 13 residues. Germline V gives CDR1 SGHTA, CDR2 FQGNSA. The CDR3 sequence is CASSFKALYEQYF. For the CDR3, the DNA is TGTGCCAGCAGCTTCAAAGCGCTTTACGAGCAGTACTTC. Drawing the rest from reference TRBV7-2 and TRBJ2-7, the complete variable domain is GAGVSQSPSNKVTEKGKDVELRCDPISGHTALYWYRQSLGQGLEFLIYFQGNSAPDKSGLPSDRFSAERTGGSVSTLTIQRTQQEDSAVYLCASSFKALYEQYFGPGTRLTVT.

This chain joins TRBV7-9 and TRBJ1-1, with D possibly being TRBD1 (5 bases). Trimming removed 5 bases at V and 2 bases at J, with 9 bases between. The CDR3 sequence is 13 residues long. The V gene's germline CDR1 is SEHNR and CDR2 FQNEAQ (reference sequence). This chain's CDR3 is CASSVRTNTEAFF. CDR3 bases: TGTGCCAGCAGCGTACGGACAAACACTGAAGCTTTCTTT.

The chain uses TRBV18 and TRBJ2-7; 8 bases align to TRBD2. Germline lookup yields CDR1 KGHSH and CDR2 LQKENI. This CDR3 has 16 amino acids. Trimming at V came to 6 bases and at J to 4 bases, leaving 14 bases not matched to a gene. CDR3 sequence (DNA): TGTGCCAGCTCCCCTCGTGGGGTAGCGGGACTGTACGAGCAGTACTTC. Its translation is CASSPRGVAGLYEQYF.

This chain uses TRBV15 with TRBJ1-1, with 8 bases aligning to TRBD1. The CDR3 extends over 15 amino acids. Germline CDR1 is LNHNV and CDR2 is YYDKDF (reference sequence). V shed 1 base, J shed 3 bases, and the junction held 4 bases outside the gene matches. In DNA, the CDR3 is TGTGCCACCAGCAGAGGCAACAGGGGGTACACTGAAGCTTTCTTT. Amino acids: CATSRGNRGYTEAFF.

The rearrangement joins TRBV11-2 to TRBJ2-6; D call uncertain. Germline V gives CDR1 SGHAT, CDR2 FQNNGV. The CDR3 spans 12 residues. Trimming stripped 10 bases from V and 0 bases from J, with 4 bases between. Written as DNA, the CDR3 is TGTGCCACCTACTCTGGGGCCAACGTCCTGACTTTC. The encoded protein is CATYSGANVLTF.

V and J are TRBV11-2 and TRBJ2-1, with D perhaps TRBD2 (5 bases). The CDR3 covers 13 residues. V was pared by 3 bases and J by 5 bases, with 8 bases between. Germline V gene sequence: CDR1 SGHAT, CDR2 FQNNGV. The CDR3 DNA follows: TGTGCCAGCAGCTTTGCTAGCAACAATGAGCAGTTCTTC. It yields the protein CASSFASNNEQFF.

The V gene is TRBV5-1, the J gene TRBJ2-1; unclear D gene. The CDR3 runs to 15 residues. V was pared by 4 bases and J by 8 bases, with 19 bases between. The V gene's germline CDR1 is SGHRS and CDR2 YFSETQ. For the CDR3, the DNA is TGCGCCAGCAGCCCGATTCAACCCATAACATATGAGCAGTTCTTC. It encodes CASSPIQPITYEQFF. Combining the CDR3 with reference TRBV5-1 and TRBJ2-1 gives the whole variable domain KAGVTQTPRYLIKTRGQQVTLSCSPISGHRSVSWYQQTPGQGLQFLFEYFSETQRNKGNFPGRFSGRQFSNSRSEMNVSTLELGDSALYLCASSPIQPITYEQFFGPGTRLTVL.

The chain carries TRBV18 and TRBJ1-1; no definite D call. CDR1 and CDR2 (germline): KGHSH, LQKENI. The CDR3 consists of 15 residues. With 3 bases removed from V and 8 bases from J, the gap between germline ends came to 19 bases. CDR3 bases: TGTGCCAGCTCACCTAGGAGGCAGTTCAATAAAGAAGCTTTCTTT. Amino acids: CASSPRRQFNKEAFF.

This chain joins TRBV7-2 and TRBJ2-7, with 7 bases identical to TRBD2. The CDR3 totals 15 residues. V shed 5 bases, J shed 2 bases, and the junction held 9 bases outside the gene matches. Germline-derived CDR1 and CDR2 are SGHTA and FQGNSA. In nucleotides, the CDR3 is TGTGCCAGCAGCCGGAGCGGGATAGATACCTACGAGCAGTACTTC. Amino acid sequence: CASSRSGIDTYEQYF.

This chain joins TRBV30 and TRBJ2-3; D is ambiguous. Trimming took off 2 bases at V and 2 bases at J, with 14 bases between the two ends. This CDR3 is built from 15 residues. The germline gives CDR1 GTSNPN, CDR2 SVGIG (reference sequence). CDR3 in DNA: TGTGCCTGGAGTTCCGACTTGCTTTCCACAGATACGCAGTATTTT. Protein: CAWSSDLLSTDTQYF.

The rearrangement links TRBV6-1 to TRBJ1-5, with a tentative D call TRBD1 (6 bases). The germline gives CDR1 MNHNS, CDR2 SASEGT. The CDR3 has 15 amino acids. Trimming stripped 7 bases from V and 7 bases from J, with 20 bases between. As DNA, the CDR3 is TGTGCCAGCACTGGAGACAGGAGGCGACGCCAGCCCCAGCATTTT. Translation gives CASTGDRRRRQPQHF.

CDR3 bases: TGTGCCAGCAGCTTCCGACAGGGGTACGAGCAGTACTTC. Protein sequence: CASSFRQGYEQYF. The chain links TRBV11-1 to TRBJ2-7; 8 bases agree with TRBD1. This CDR3 comprises 13 residues. CDR1 is SGHAT and CDR2 is FQDESV in the germline V gene (reference sequence). J was trimmed by 4 bases and V by 3 bases; bases with no gene match: 2. Supplemented by reference TRBV11-1 and TRBJ2-7, the full variable domain reads EAEVAQSPRYKITEKSQAVAFWCDPISGHATLYWYRQILGQGPELLVQFQDESVVDDSQLPKDRFSAERLKGVDSTLKIQPAELGDSAMYLCASSFRQGYEQYFGPGTRLTVT.

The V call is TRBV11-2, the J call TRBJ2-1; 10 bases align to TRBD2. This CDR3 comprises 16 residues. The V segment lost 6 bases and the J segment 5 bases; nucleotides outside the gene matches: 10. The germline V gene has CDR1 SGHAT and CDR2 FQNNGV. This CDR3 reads CASRLSGRAFNNEQFF. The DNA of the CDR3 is TGTGCCAGCAGATTGAGCGGGAGGGCTTTTAACAATGAGCAGTTCTTC.